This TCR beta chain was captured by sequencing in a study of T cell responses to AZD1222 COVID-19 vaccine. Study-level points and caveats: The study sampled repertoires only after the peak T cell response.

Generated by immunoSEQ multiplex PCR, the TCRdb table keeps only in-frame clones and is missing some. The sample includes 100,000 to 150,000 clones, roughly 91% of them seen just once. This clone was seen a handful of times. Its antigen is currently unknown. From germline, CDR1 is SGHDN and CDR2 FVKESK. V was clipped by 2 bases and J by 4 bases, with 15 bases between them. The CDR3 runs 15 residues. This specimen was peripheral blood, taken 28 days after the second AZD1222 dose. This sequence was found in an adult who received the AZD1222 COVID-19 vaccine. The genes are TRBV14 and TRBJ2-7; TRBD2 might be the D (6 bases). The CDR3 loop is CASSQRAGPAYEQYF. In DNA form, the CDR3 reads TGTGCCAGCAGCCAACGGGCGGGACCAGCTTACGAGCAGTACTTC. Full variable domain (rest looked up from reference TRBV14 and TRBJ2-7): EAGVTQFPSHSVIEKGQTVTLRCDPISGHDNLYWYRRVMGKEIKFLLHFVKESKQDESGMPNNRFLAERTGGTYSTLKVQPAELEDSGVYFCASSQRAGPAYEQYFGPGTRLTVT.